Below, 32 T cell receptor beta chains from the same sample are listed, as sequenced in a study of cytomegalovirus exposure and HLA in healthy donors. PCR used 60 Vbeta primers and 13 Jbeta primers. This table comes from immunoSEQ multiplex PCR, and its TCRdb copy is limited to in-frame clones, with some not included. In the table there are more than 110,000 clones, nearly 10% of which are singletons. Sequenced sample: PBMCs. The receptors shown here come from a man aged 45-60 years in good health and CMV-seronegative.

The chain combines TRBV30 with TRBJ2-1, with D possibly matching TRBD1 (6 bases). Germline values: CDR1 GTSNPN, CDR2 SVGIG (reference sequence). The CDR3 is made up of 13 amino acids. The V end lost 3 bases, the J end lost 2 bases, and 8 bases lay between the germline ends. The CDR3 is CAWRDSPYNEQFF. CDR3 DNA sequence: TGTGCCTGGAGGGACAGCCCCTACAATGAGCAGTTCTTC.

The table lists this clone with a count of one. The chain carries TRBV7-2 and TRBJ1-6; a weak D match, TRBD1 (6 bases). V lost 0 bases and J 7 bases, leaving 13 bases between the germline ends. Germline loops: CDR1 SGHTA, CDR2 FQGNSA. This CDR3 is 16 amino acids long. The CDR3 sequence: CASSLAQGQGNSPLHF. As DNA, the CDR3 is TGTGCCAGCAGCTTAGCGCAGGGCCAGGGGAATTCACCCCTCCACTTT.

The chain employs TRBV5-4 and TRBJ2-6; D gene uncertain. In germline, CDR1 is SGHNT, CDR2 YYREEE (reference sequence). V lost 3 bases and J lost 1, with 5 bases in between. This CDR3 region has 14 residues. CDR3: CASSSNSGANVLTF. Written as DNA, the CDR3 is TGTGCCAGCAGCTCCAATTCTGGGGCCAACGTCCTGACTTTC. Using reference TRBV5-4 and TRBJ2-6 for the parts outside the CDR3, the full variable domain is ETGVTQSPTHLIKTRGQQVTLRCSSQSGHNTVSWYQQALGQGPQFIFQYYREEENGRGNFPPRFSGLQFPNYSSELNVNALELDDSALYLCASSSNSGANVLTFGAGSRLTVL.

This rearrangement joins TRBV7-9 to TRBJ1-4, with 7 bases identical to TRBD1. V lost 5 bases and J lost 4; bases outside the gene matches: 4. The CDR3 runs to 14 residues. The germline gives CDR1 SEHNR, CDR2 FQNEAQ (reference sequence). The CDR3 nucleotides read TGTGCCAGCAGCCAAGGGGGCGATAATGAAAAACTGTTTTTT. It yields the protein CASSQGGDNEKLFF.

This clone showed up just a few times. CDR3 coding DNA: TGTGCCAGTAGGGAGACAGGGGTAGCGGGCGAGCAGTACTTC. Translation: CASRETGVAGEQYF. J is TRBJ2-7 and V is TRBV19; TRBD1 is a possible D gene (8 bases). This CDR3 comprises 14 residues. CDR1 and CDR2 from the germline V gene are LNHDA and SQIVND (reference sequence). V dropped 6 bases and J dropped 6 bases, with 18 bases sitting between them.

This clone was seen a handful of times. V usage is TRBV18 and J usage is TRBJ1-1; the D gene is possibly TRBD1 (6 bases). Trimming removed 5 bases at V and 1 base at J, with 8 bases between. Looked up from germline, CDR1 is KGHSH and CDR2 is LQKENI. This CDR3 is built from 13 residues. The DNA of the CDR3 is TGTGCCAGCTCAGGGGGCCAGAACACTGAAGCTTTCTTT. Protein: CASSGGQNTEAFF.

This chain connects TRBV6-5 to TRBJ1-2; TRBD1 matches 9 bases. CDR1 is MNHEY and CDR2 is SVGAGI in the germline V gene. The CDR3 totals 12 residues. The trim removed 9 bases at V and 8 bases at J, leaving 7 bases unmatched. The CDR3 protein is CASGTGYLGYTF. CDR3 DNA sequence: TGTGCCAGTGGGACAGGGTACCTCGGCTACACCTTC.

The gene calls are TRBV28 and TRBJ2-3; tentatively, D is TRBD1 (6 bases). V was trimmed by 4 bases and J by 5 bases, leaving 16 bases between them. Germline-derived CDR1 and CDR2 are MDHEN and SYDVKM. The CDR3 covers 15 residues. CDR3 nucleotides: TGTGCCAGCAGTTCCACGGGACAAGGGTTAGATACGCAGTATTTT. Translated, it gives CASSSTGQGLDTQYF.

This clone has only a few counts. Here the CDR3 DNA reads TGTGCCAGCAGCCCGACTCTACCGGGACAGATCATGAACACTGAAGCTTTCTTT. Translation gives CASSPTLPGQIMNTEAFF. The J gene is TRBJ1-1, the V gene TRBV5-5, with 7 bases matching TRBD1. Losses at the gene ends were 4 bases for V and 0 bases for J; bases not matched to a gene: 15. CDR1 SGHKS and CDR2 YYEKEE come from the germline V gene (reference sequence). CDR3 size: 18 residues.

J is TRBJ1-2 and V is TRBV18; D is possibly TRBD1 (5 bases). V lost 6 bases, J lost 2 bases, and 16 bases lay in between. CDR3 length: 15 amino acids. Germline V gene sequence: CDR1 KGHSH, CDR2 LQKENI. The CDR3 bases are TGTGCCAGCTCGGTGGGACTGAGCAGCAACTATGGCTACACCTTC. This translates into CASSVGLSSNYGYTF. Filled out from reference TRBV18 and TRBJ1-2, the complete variable domain reads NAGVMQNPRHLVRRRGQEARLRCSPMKGHSHVYWYRQLPEEGLKFMVYLQKENIIDESGMPKERFSAEFPKEGPSILRIQQVVRGDSAAYFCASSVGLSSNYGYTFGSGTRLTVV.

This clone was observed a few times. DNA of the CDR3: TGTGCCAGCACCCGGGGCGCCGGGGGTTCCTACGAGCAGTACTTC. This translates into CASTRGAGGSYEQYF. The chain is built from TRBV6-5 and TRBJ2-7; D is perhaps TRBD2 (6 bases). V was clipped by 7 bases and J by 1 base, with 17 bases between them. CDR1 MNHEY and CDR2 SVGAGI come from the germline V gene. This CDR3 has 15 amino acids.

This clone came up a few times. V and J are TRBV30 and TRBJ2-5; 8 positions agree with TRBD2. J was trimmed by 4 bases and V by 0 bases; bases with no gene match: 13. CDR3 length equals 17 residues. In germline, CDR1 is GTSNPN, CDR2 SVGIG (reference sequence). The CDR3 DNA reads as TGTGCCTGGAGTGTACGACTGGGACTAGTAAATGGAGAGACCCAGTACTTC. It specifies CAWSVRLGLVNGETQYF.

The rearrangement uses TRBV4-1 and TRBJ2-7, with 9 bases lining up with TRBD1. V dropped 4 bases and J dropped 3; count of bases not matched to a gene: 7. Germline V gene sequence: CDR1 MGHRA, CDR2 YSYEKL. The CDR3 sequence is 15 residues long. CDR3 sequence: CASSREPGQGYEQYF. In DNA form, the CDR3 reads TGCGCCAGCAGCCGAGAGCCGGGACAGGGCTACGAGCAGTACTTC.

This clone has ten or more counts. The V gene is TRBV30, the J gene TRBJ2-7; a possible D gene is TRBD1 (6 bases). The CDR3 contains 14 residues. The V end lost 5 bases, the J end lost 1 base, and 15 bases lay between the germline ends. Per germline, CDR1 GTSNPN and CDR2 SVGIG (reference sequence). CDR3 protein: CAWFHRTESYEQYF. In nucleotides, the CDR3 is TGTGCCTGGTTCCACCGGACAGAGTCCTACGAGCAGTACTTC.

The table lists this clone with a few counts. V gene TRBV29-1 combines with J gene TRBJ1-2; D is unresolved. Germline CDR1 is SQVTM and CDR2 is ANQGSEA. The V and J ends lost 3 bases and 5 bases respectively, with 16 bases between them. This CDR3 has 14 amino acids. This CDR3 reads CSVDLVQSIYGYTF. DNA for the CDR3: TGCAGCGTTGACTTGGTACAGTCGATATATGGCTACACCTTC.

This rearrangement joins TRBV29-1 to TRBJ2-7; 7 nucleotides line up with TRBD2. Per the germline V gene, CDR1 is SQVTM and CDR2 is ANQGSEA. This CDR3 region has 13 residues. V was clipped by 4 bases and J by 1 base; unmatched bases: 4. In nucleotides, the CDR3 is TGCAGCGTTGGGGGAGGGGCTTCCTACGAGCAGTACGTC. Residues: CSVGGGASYEQYV.

This clone turned up a few times. The rearrangement uses TRBV2 and TRBJ2-1; the D is unclear. There are 15 residues in the CDR3. Deletions cut 3 bases from V and 0 bases from J, with 9 bases between. The germline CDR1 and CDR2 sequences are SNHLY and FYNNEI. CDR3 residues: CASSERSNSYNEQFF. The CDR3 coding sequence is TGTGCCAGCAGTGAGAGGAGTAACTCCTACAATGAGCAGTTCTTC.

The chain couples TRBV30 to TRBJ1-2; D might be TRBD1 (6 bases). Germline V gene lookup returns CDR1 GTSNPN and CDR2 SVGIG (reference sequence). The CDR3 is made up of 15 amino acids. V gave up 4 bases and J gave up 4 bases, with 19 bases separating them. CDR3 region: CAWTLHPGTSYGYTF. The DNA of the CDR3 is TGTGCCTGGACTTTACACCCCGGGACAAGCTATGGCTACACCTTC.

This clone was seen only a few times. The chain has TRBV30 and TRBJ1-1; TRBD1 aligns across 8 bases. The CDR3 runs to 13 residues. Per germline, CDR1 GTSNPN and CDR2 SVGIG (reference sequence). V lost 4 bases to trimming and J lost 4 bases; unmatched junction nucleotides: 5. For the CDR3, the DNA is TGTGCCTGGACAGGGGGCCTTGGCACTGAAGCTTTCTTT. Translation gives CAWTGGLGTEAFF.

V and J are TRBV19 and TRBJ2-5; 7 positions agree with TRBD2. V lost 4 bases to trimming and J lost 2 bases; unmatched junction nucleotides: 7. The CDR3 length is 15 residues. Looked up from germline, CDR1 is LNHDA and CDR2 is SQIVND (reference sequence). CDR3 nucleotide sequence: TGTGCCAGTAGTAGGGACTGGGGGGGTCAAGAGACCCAGTACTTC. Amino acid sequence: CASSRDWGGQETQYF.

The chain combines TRBV6-5 with TRBJ1-1; 9 bases are a match to TRBD1. The germline CDR1 and CDR2 sequences are MNHEY and SVGAGI. J lost 7 bases, V lost 6 bases, and 9 bases had no gene match. CDR3 size: 14 residues. The CDR3 DNA is TGTGCCAGCAGAAACGAACAGGGGGCGGGTGAAGCTTTCTTT. As protein: CASRNEQGAGEAFF.

The chain uses TRBV19 and TRBJ2-5, with 7 bases identical to TRBD1. Germline CDR1 and CDR2: LNHDA and SQIVND (reference sequence). The CDR3 runs 14 residues. The J segment lost 2 bases and the V segment lost 5 bases, leaving 5 bases of the junction unmatched. The CDR3 sequence: CASSSPGQQETQYF. The CDR3 nucleotides are TGTGCCAGTAGTTCCCCGGGACAGCAAGAGACCCAGTACTTC. Full variable domain (rest looked up from reference TRBV19 and TRBJ2-5): DGGITQSPKYLFRKEGQNVTLSCEQNLNHDAMYWYRQDPGQGLRLIYYSQIVNDFQKGDIAEGYSVSREKKESFPLTVTSAQKNPTAFYLCASSSPGQQETQYFGPGTRLLVL.

This clone was picked up a small number of times. V usage is TRBV9 and J usage is TRBJ2-1, with D perhaps TRBD1 (5 bases). The length of the CDR3 is 16 residues. The germline CDR1 and CDR2 sequences are SGDLS and YYNGEE. The V gene lost 0 bases and the J gene lost 3 bases, with 13 bases spanning the gap. CDR3 loop: CASSVDPGKDYNEQFF. The CDR3 DNA reads as TGTGCCAGCAGCGTAGACCCAGGGAAGGACTACAATGAGCAGTTCTTC.

In this sample, this clone turned up a few times. This chain joins TRBV6-6 and TRBJ2-5, with D perhaps matching TRBD2 (5 bases). The CDR3 consists of 13 residues. Trimming removed 10 bases from V and 3 bases from J, with 15 bases in between. Per the germline V gene, CDR1 is MNHNY and CDR2 is SVGAGI (reference sequence). In nucleotides, the CDR3 is TGTGCCACTAGCCCTCAAAGCGAAGAGACCCAGTACTTC. It yields the protein CATSPQSEETQYF.

This clone came up a few times. The chain combines TRBV30 with TRBJ2-4; weak D call: TRBD2 (6 bases). The germline V and J ends were trimmed by 2 bases and 16 bases, with 21 bases remaining between them. This CDR3 comprises 13 residues. The germline CDR1 and CDR2 sequences are GTSNPN and SVGIG (reference sequence). The CDR3 coding sequence is TGTGCCTGGAGTAAGGTAGAGGCGGGGCCAGCATACTTC. Its translation is CAWSKVEAGPAYF.

The rearrangement uses TRBV9 and TRBJ2-5; 9 bases match TRBD1. V lost 4 bases, J lost 10 bases, and 8 bases stayed unmatched. This CDR3 region has 13 residues. Germline CDR1 SGDLS, CDR2 YYNGEE. The CDR3 sequence: CASSPVPGQGQYF. In nucleotides, the CDR3 is TGTGCCAGCAGCCCAGTCCCGGGACAGGGCCAGTACTTC.

The V gene is TRBV5-1, the J gene TRBJ1-2; 8 positions match TRBD1. CDR1 and CDR2 from the germline V gene are SGHRS and YFSETQ. Germline trimming cut 4 bases from V and 4 bases from J; bases unmatched to any gene: 9. The CDR3 extends over 15 amino acids. This chain's CDR3 is CASSPDRDRIYGYTF. In DNA form, the CDR3 reads TGCGCCAGCAGCCCGGACAGGGATCGTATCTATGGCTACACCTTC. The variable domain in full, completed from reference TRBV5-1 and TRBJ1-2, reads KAGVTQTPRYLIKTRGQQVTLSCSPISGHRSVSWYQQTPGQGLQFLFEYFSETQRNKGNFPGRFSGRQFSNSRSEMNVSTLELGDSALYLCASSPDRDRIYGYTFGSGTRLTVV.

This clone appeared a few times. The chain joins TRBV5-1 to TRBJ2-7; 7 nucleotides align to TRBD1. V was pared by 4 bases and J by 6 bases, with 10 bases of the junction left unmatched. Germline CDR1 is SGHRS and CDR2 is YFSETQ. The CDR3 consists of 14 residues. The CDR3 region is CASSSLDRIGEQYF. The DNA for the CDR3 is TGCGCCAGCAGCAGTTTGGACAGGATCGGCGAGCAGTACTTC.

CDR3 sequence: CAWSPRTSGYTQYF. The CDR3 DNA reads TGTGCCTGGAGTCCTCGGACTAGCGGGTATACGCAGTATTTT. The J gene is TRBJ2-3, the V gene TRBV30; 11 bases are shared with TRBD2. Germline assignment: CDR1 GTSNPN and CDR2 SVGIG (reference sequence). This CDR3 comprises 14 residues. J gave up 7 bases and V 2 bases, and 5 bases lay outside the gene matches.

This clone has only a few counts. The chain recombines TRBV30 with TRBJ1-3; D gene ambiguous. This CDR3 is 13 amino acids long. Trimming removed 2 bases from V and 8 bases from J, with 13 bases in between. CDR1 is GTSNPN, CDR2 SVGIG, per germline (reference sequence). The CDR3 DNA sequence: TGTGCCTGGAGTATGTTGTTCGGGGACACCATATATTTT. Translation gives CAWSMLFGDTIYF.

This chain joins TRBV4-2 and TRBJ2-5; 8 bases are a match to TRBD1. The germline V gene has CDR1 LGHNA and CDR2 YNFKEQ. With 2 bases clipped from V and 10 bases from J, the junction kept 9 bases outside the gene matches. CDR3 length: 14 amino acids. The DNA for the CDR3 is TGTGCCAGCAGCCAAACGGACAGGGACCGGGGCCAGTACTTC. Translating gives CASSQTDRDRGQYF.

The chain combines TRBV29-1 with TRBJ1-1, with 10 nucleotides matching TRBD1. This CDR3 is built from 13 residues. J gave up 4 bases and V 7 bases, and 6 bases lay outside the gene matches. Germline lookup yields CDR1 SQVTM and CDR2 ANQGSEA. The DNA of the CDR3 is TGCAGCGCGGGACAGGGGTACGGCACTGAAGCTTTCTTT. Encoded protein: CSAGQGYGTEAFF.